The 2 T cell receptor beta chains below all came from one sample that was sequenced in a study of shared clonotypes between healthy human individuals. CD45RO-negative CD8 cells positively selected for CCR7 made up the naive population, which excluded terminally differentiated effector memory CD45RA+ cells. This table comes from immunoSEQ multiplex PCR, and its TCRdb copy is limited to in-frame clones, with some not included. The table shows about 2.1 million clones, with about 93% occurring only once. Sample: naive CD8+ T cells from PBMCs. The receptors were sampled from a man aged 18 to 30 in good health. Some clones in this sample may be carry-over from other donors' samples.

V gene TRBV5-6 combines with J gene TRBJ2-7; 14 bases align to TRBD2. CDR1 is SGHDT and CDR2 is YYEEEE in the germline V gene. Germline trimming cut 2 bases from V and 4 bases from J; bases unmatched to any gene: 8. The CDR3 contains 17 residues. Here the CDR3 DNA reads TGTGCCAGCAGCTTTATGAGACTAGCGGGAGGGTTTTACGAGCAGTACTTC. Translation gives CASSFMRLAGGFYEQYF.

The chain couples TRBV15 to TRBJ2-7; 9 bases agree with TRBD2. Trimming at V came to 5 bases and at J to 2 bases, leaving 10 bases not matched to a gene. This CDR3 contains 16 residues. Per the germline V gene, CDR1 is LNHNV and CDR2 is YYDKDF (reference sequence). The CDR3 is CATSHGTSGLTYEQYF. The CDR3 nucleotides are TGTGCCACCAGCCATGGAACTAGCGGGCTTACCTACGAGCAGTACTTC.